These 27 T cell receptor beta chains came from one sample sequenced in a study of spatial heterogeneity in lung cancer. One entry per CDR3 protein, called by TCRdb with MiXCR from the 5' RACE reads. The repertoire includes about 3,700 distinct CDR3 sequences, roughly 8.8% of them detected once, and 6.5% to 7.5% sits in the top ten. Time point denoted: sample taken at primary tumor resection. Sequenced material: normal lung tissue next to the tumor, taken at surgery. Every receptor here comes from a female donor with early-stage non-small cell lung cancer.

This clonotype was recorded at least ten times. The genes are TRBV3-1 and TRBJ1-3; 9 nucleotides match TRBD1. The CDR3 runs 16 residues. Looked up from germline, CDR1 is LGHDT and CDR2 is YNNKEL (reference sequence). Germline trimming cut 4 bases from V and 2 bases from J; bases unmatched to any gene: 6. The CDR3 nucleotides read TGTGCCAGCAGCCTGGGACAGGGATCACCTGGAAACACCATATATTTT. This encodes CASSLGQGSPGNTIYF.

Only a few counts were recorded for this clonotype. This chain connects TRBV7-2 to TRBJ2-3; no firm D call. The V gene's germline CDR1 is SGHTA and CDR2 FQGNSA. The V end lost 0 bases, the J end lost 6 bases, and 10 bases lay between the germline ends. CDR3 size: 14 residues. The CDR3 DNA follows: TGTGCCAGCAGCTTAGCGTCTTTGGGGGATACGCAGTATTTT. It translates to CASSLASLGDTQYF.

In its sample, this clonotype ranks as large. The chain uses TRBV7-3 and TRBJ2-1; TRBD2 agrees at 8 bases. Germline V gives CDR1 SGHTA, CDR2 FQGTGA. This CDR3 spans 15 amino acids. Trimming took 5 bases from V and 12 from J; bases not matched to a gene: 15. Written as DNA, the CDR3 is TGTGCCAGCAGCCCCGGGACTAGAACGACAGAGGCGCAGTTCTTC. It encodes CASSPGTRTTEAQFF.

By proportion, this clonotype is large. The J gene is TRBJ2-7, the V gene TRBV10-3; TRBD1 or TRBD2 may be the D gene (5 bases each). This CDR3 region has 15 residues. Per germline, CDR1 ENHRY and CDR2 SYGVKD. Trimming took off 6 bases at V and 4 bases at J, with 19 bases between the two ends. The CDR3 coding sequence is TGTGCCATCAGGGATCCGGGACGGGACCATTACGAGCAGTACTTC. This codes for CAIRDPGRDHYEQYF.

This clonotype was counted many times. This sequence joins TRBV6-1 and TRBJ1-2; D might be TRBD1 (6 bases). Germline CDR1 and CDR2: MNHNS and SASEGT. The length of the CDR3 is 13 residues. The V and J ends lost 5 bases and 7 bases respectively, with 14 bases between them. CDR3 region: CASSTGLDGGYTF. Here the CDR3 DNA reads TGTGCCAGCAGTACAGGGCTAGACGGTGGCTACACCTTC.

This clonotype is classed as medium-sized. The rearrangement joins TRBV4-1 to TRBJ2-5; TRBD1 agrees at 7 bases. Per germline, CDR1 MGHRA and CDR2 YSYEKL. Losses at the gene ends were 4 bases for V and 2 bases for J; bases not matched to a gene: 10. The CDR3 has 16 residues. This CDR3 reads CASSPPDRRFQETQYF. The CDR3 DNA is TGCGCCAGCAGCCCCCCGGACAGGAGATTTCAAGAGACCCAGTACTTC.

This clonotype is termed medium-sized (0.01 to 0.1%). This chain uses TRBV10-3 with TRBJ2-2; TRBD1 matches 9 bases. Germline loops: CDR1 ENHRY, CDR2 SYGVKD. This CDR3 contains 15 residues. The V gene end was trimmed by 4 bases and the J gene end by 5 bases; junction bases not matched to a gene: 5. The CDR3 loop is CAISAGTGKTGELFF. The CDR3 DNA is TGTGCCATCAGTGCGGGGACAGGGAAGACCGGGGAGCTGTTTTTT.

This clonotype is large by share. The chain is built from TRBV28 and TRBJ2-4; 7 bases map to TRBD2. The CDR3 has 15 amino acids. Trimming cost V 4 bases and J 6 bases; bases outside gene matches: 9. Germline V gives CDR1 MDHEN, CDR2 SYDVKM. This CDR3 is CASSSPAGMGNIQYF. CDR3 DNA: TGTGCCAGCAGTTCCCCAGCGGGAATGGGAAACATTCAGTACTTC.

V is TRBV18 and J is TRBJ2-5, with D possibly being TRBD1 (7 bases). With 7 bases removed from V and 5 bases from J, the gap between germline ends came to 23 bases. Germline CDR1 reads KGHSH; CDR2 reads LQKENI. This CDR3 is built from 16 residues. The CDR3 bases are TGTGCCAGCTACTCGCCCGACGTACAGGGGAGGGAGACCCAGTACTTC. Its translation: CASYSPDVQGRETQYF. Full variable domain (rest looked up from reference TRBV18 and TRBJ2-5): NAGVMQNPRHLVRRRGQEARLRCSPMKGHSHVYWYRQLPEEGLKFMVYLQKENIIDESGMPKERFSAEFPKEGPSILRIQQVVRGDSAAYFCASYSPDVQGRETQYFGPGTRLLVL.

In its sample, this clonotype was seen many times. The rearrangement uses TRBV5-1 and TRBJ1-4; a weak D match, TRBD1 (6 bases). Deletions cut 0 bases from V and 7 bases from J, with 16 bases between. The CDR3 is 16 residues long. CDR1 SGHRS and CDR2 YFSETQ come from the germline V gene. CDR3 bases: TGCGCCAGCAGCTTGGAAGTGGGGACAAAAGGTGAAAAACTGTTTTTT. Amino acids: CASSLEVGTKGEKLFF.

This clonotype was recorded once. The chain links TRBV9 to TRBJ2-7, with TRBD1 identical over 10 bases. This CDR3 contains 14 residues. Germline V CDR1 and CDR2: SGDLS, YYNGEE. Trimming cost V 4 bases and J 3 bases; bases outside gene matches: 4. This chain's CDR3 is CASSPRTGGYEQYF. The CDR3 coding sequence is TGTGCCAGCAGCCCGCGGACAGGGGGCTACGAGCAGTACTTC.

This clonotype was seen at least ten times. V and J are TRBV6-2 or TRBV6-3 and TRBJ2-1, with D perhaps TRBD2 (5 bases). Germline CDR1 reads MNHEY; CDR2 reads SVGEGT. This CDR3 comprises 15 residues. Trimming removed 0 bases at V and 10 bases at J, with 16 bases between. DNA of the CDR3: TGTGCCAGCAGTTACTCGAGTCGGGGTTCGGTGGAGCAGTTCTTC. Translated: CASSYSSRGSVEQFF.

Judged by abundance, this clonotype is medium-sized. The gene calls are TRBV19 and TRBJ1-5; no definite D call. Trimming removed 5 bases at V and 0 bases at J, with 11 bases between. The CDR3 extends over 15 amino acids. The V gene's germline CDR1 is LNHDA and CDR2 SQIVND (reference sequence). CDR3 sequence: CASSVRSYSNQPQHF. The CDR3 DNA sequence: TGTGCCAGTAGTGTCAGATCCTATAGCAATCAGCCCCAGCATTTT.

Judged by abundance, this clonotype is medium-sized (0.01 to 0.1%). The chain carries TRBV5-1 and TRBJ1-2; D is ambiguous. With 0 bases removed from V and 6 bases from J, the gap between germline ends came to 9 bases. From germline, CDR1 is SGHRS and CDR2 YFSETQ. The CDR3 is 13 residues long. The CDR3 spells CASSLGLTDGYTF. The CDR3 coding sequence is TGCGCCAGCAGCTTGGGGCTCACCGATGGCTACACCTTC.

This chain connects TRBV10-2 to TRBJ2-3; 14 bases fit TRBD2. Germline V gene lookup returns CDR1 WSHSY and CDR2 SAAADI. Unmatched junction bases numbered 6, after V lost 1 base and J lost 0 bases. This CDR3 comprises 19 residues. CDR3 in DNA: TGCGCCAGCAGTGAGTGGGGACTAGCGGGAGCCTCTAGCACAGATACGCAGTATTTT. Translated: CASSEWGLAGASSTDTQYF.

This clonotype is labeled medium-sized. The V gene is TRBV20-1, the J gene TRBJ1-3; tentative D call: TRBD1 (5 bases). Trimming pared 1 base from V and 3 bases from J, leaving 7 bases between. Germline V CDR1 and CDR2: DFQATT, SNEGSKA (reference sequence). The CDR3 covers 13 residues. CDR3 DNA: TGCAGTGCTAGAGGGGGGGTTGGAAACACCATATATTTT. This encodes CSARGGVGNTIYF.

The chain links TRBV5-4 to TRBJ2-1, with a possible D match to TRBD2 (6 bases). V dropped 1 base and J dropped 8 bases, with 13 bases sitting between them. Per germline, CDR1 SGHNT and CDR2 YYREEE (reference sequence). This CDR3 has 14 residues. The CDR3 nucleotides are TGTGCCAGCAGCTTGCTAGGCGGGGCCGATGAGCAGTTCTTC. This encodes CASSLLGGADEQFF.

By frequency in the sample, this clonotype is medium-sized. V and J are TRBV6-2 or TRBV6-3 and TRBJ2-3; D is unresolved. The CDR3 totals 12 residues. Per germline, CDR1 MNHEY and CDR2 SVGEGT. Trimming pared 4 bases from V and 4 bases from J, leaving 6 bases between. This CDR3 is CASSLTPDTQYF. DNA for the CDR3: TGTGCCAGCAGTTTGACTCCAGATACGCAGTATTTT.

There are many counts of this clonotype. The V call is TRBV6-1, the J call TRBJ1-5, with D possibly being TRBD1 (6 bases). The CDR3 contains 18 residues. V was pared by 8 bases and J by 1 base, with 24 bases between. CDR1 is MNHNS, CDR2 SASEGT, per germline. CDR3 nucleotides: TGTGCCAGCGTGACCAAAAGATCCCCGGACAGAAGCAATCAGCCCCAGCATTTT. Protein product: CASVTKRSPDRSNQPQHF.

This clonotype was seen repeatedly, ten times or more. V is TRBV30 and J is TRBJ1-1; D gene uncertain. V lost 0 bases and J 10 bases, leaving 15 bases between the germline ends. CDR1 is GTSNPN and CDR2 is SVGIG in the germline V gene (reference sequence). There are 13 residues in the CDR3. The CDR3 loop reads CAWSVHKVSVAFF. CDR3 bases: TGTGCCTGGAGTGTACATAAGGTTTCCGTAGCTTTCTTT.

CDR3 nucleotides: TGTGCCAGCGGTCCAGGACAGCTAACGAGGAATGAGCAGTTCTTC. Protein: CASGPGQLTRNEQFF. The V and J genes are TRBV6-5 and TRBJ2-1; maybe TRBD1 (6 bases). CDR1 is MNHEY, CDR2 SVGAGI, per germline. V lost 8 bases to trimming and J lost 7 bases, with 21 bases between them. The CDR3 totals 15 residues.

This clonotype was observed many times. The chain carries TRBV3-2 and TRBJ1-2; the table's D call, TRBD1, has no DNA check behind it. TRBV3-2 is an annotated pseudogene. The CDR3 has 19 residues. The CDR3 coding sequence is TGTGCCAGCAGCCAACACGATACGACGCCCTTTAAGGCCTTGTATGGCTACACCTTC. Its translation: CASSQHDTTPFKALYGYTF.

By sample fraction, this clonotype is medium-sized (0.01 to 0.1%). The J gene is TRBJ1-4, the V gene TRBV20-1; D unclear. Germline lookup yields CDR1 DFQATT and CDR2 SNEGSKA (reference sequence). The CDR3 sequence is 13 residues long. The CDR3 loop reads CASVGILSEKLFF. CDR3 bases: TGCGCAAGTGTGGGTATTCTTTCTGAAAAACTGTTTTTT.

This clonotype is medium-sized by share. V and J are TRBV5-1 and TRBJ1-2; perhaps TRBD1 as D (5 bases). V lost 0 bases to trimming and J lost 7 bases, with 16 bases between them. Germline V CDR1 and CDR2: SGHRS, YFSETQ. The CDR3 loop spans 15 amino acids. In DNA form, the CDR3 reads TGCGCCAGCAGCTTGGATTCGCCCCAGGGCACTGGCTACACCTTC. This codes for CASSLDSPQGTGYTF.

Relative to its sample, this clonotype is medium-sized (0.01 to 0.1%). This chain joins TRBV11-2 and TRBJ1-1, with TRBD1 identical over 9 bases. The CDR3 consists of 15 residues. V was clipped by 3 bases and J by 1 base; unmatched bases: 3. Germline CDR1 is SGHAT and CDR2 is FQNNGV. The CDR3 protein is CASSFQTGGNTEAFF. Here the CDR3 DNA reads TGTGCCAGCAGCTTCCAGACAGGGGGGAACACTGAAGCTTTCTTT.

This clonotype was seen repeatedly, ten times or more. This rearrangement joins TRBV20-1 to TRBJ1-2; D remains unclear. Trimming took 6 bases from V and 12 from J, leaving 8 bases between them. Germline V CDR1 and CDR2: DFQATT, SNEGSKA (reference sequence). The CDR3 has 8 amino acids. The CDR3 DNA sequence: TGCAGTGCCGACCGCCACACCTTC. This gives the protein CSADRHTF.

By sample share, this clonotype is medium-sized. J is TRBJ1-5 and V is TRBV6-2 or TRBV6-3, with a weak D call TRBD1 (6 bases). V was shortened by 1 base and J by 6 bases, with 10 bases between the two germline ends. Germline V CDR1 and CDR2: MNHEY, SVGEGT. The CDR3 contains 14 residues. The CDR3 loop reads CASSYLGAGQPQHF. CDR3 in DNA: TGTGCCAGCAGTTACTTGGGGGCCGGTCAGCCCCAGCATTTT.